The 17 T cell receptor beta chains given below trace back to one sample, sequenced in a study of siplizumab effects on memory and regulatory T cells. TCRdb's table, derived via immunoSEQ multiplex PCR, lists solely in-frame clones and lacks some. Of roughly 60,000 clones detected, 85% to 95% appear once; the ten largest clones hold about 40%. The sequenced sample was CD8+ T cells sorted from blood. These TCRs come from a human donor in good health.

The chain uses TRBV4-3 and TRBJ2-7, with 8 bases identical to TRBD2. CDR3 length: 16 residues. Germline trimming cut 0 bases from V and 0 bases from J; bases unmatched to any gene: 4. The germline CDR1 and CDR2 sequences are LGHNA and YSLEER. CDR3 region: CASSQEAGGGSYEQYF. CDR3 DNA sequence: TGCGCCAGCAGCCAAGAGGCGGGGGGCGGCTCCTACGAGCAGTACTTC.

The CDR3 DNA reads TGTGCCAGCAGTCCCTTAGCGGGAGGGCCGAAGACCCAGTACTTC. It specifies CASSPLAGGPKTQYF. The chain couples TRBV27 to TRBJ2-5, with 11 bases matching TRBD2. Germline loops: CDR1 MNHEY, CDR2 SMNVEV (reference sequence). V shed 5 bases and J 6 bases; nucleotides not matched to a gene: 8. This CDR3 is 15 amino acids long.

The rearrangement uses TRBV19 and TRBJ2-1; tentatively, D is TRBD2 (5 bases). The CDR3 sequence is 14 residues long. Between the trimmed V and J ends, which lost 6 bases and 8 bases, there was a span of 17 bases. Germline CDR1 and CDR2: LNHDA and SQIVND (reference sequence). The CDR3 is CASSGPPLVYEQFF. CDR3 DNA sequence: TGTGCCAGTAGCGGTCCCCCACTAGTATATGAGCAGTTCTTC.

The CDR3 reads CASSQGTSGTDTQYF. The DNA for the CDR3 is TGTGCCAGCAGCCAAGGGACTAGCGGAACAGATACGCAGTATTTT. The rearrangement joins TRBV14 to TRBJ2-3; 10 positions agree with TRBD2. V trimming: 1 base; J trimming: 3 bases; junction bases outside the gene matches: 1. Germline-derived CDR1 and CDR2 are SGHDN and FVKESK. The CDR3 is made up of 15 amino acids.

This clone was counted a single time. The rearrangement joins TRBV25-1 to TRBJ2-7, with D maybe TRBD2 (5 bases). Looked up from germline, CDR1 is MGHDK and CDR2 is SYGVNS. Trimming removed 7 bases at V and 4 bases at J, with 17 bases between. The CDR3 runs 14 residues. CDR3 region: CASMARDRPYEQYF. The CDR3 DNA follows: TGTGCCAGCATGGCGAGGGATAGGCCTTACGAGCAGTACTTC.

J is TRBJ2-5 and V is TRBV7-3; D remains ambiguous. The CDR3 is 13 amino acids. Per germline, CDR1 SGHTA and CDR2 FQGTGA. V lost 2 bases, J lost 5 bases, and 9 bases lay in between. The CDR3 protein is CASSLGVRETQYF. CDR3 nucleotide sequence: TGTGCCAGCAGCTTAGGGGTCAGGGAGACCCAGTACTTC.

The V and J genes are TRBV7-3 and TRBJ2-1; 9 bases match TRBD2. Germline lookup yields CDR1 SGHTA and CDR2 FQGTGA. J was trimmed by 9 bases and V by 5 bases; bases with no gene match: 14. CDR3 length: 16 amino acids. Written as DNA, the CDR3 is TGTGCCAGCAGCCTTGGGCGCGGGAGGGCCTCGGGTGAGCAGTTCTTC. It yields the protein CASSLGRGRASGEQFF.

The J gene is TRBJ2-7, the V gene TRBV5-1; D is perhaps TRBD1 (6 bases). V was trimmed by 4 bases and J by 3 bases, leaving 17 bases between them. The CDR3 is 15 residues long. The V gene's germline CDR1 is SGHRS and CDR2 YFSETQ. The CDR3 protein is CASSMGHPNYYEQYF. Here the CDR3 DNA reads TGCGCCAGCAGCATGGGACACCCTAATTACTACGAGCAGTACTTC.

The chain couples TRBV20-1 to TRBJ1-1; D uncertain. V lost 6 bases to trimming and J lost 6 bases, with 11 bases between them. This CDR3 comprises 11 residues. The germline V gene encodes CDR1 DFQATT and CDR2 SNEGSKA (reference sequence). The CDR3 sequence: CSAPLFAEAFF. The CDR3 DNA reads TGCAGTGCACCCCTGTTCGCTGAAGCTTTCTTT.

The rearrangement links TRBV12-5 to TRBJ1-1; the D is unclear. The germline V gene has CDR1 LGHNT and CDR2 FRNRAP. The CDR3 extends over 13 amino acids. The V end lost 7 bases, the J end lost 5 bases, and 14 bases lay between the germline ends. CDR3 in DNA: TGTGCTAGTGCCACCTATACTGGGACTGAAGCTTTCTTT. This encodes CASATYTGTEAFF.

The chain uses TRBV7-2 and TRBJ2-2; D may be TRBD1 or TRBD2 (5 bases each). The CDR3 has 13 residues. Germline V gives CDR1 SGHTA, CDR2 FQGNSA. V was pared by 2 bases and J by 10 bases, with 11 bases between. The CDR3 DNA sequence: TGTGCCAGCAGCTTAATTGGGGACGAGGAGCTGTTTTTT. This gives the protein CASSLIGDEELFF.

Worth noting for this clone: One junction end disagrees with the germline gene, perhaps due to a read error. This chain uses TRBV28 with TRBJ2-1; D is ambiguous. The germline V gene has CDR1 MDHEN and CDR2 SYDVKM. CDR3 length: 12 amino acids. DNA of the CDR3: TGTGCCAGCAGCTATCGCTACGATGAGCAGTTCTTC. Residues: CASSYRYDEQFF.

The chain carries TRBV28 and TRBJ2-7, with TRBD2 as a possible D gene (5 bases). This CDR3 region has 13 residues. Per the germline V gene, CDR1 is MDHEN and CDR2 is SYDVKM. The germline V and J ends were trimmed by 5 bases and 2 bases, with 10 bases remaining between them. CDR3 protein: CASSAREAYEQYF. The CDR3 DNA follows: TGTGCCAGCAGTGCCCGGGAAGCCTACGAGCAGTACTTC.

This clone occurred a few times. The J gene is TRBJ1-2, the V gene TRBV4-1; D unclear. There are 16 residues in the CDR3. V was cut by 0 bases and J by 3 bases, with 14 bases left in between. In germline, CDR1 is MGHRA, CDR2 YSYEKL. The CDR3 loop reads CASSQESRGGYYGYTF. The CDR3 DNA follows: TGCGCCAGCAGCCAAGAAAGTCGGGGTGGCTACTATGGCTACACCTTC.

The chain recombines TRBV29-1 with TRBJ2-3, with a possible D match to TRBD2 (6 bases). The CDR3 covers 12 residues. Germline V CDR1 and CDR2: SQVTM, ANQGSEA. V lost 0 bases to trimming and J lost 6 bases, with 7 bases between them. The CDR3 reads CSVEDRGDTQYF. In nucleotides, the CDR3 is TGCAGCGTTGAAGATCGGGGGGATACGCAGTATTTT.

The chain recombines TRBV28 with TRBJ2-5, with D uncertain. Deletions cut 5 bases from V and 5 bases from J, with 15 bases between. The CDR3 consists of 14 residues. CDR1 MDHEN and CDR2 SYDVKM come from the germline V gene. The CDR3 DNA is TGTGCCAGCAGTGCGGCTTACAATGTTGAGACCCAGTACTTC. It codes for CASSAAYNVETQYF. Full variable domain (rest looked up from reference TRBV28 and TRBJ2-5): DVKVTQSSRYLVKRTGEKVFLECVQDMDHENMFWYRQDPGLGLRLIYFSYDVKMKEKGDIPEGYSVSREKKERFSLILESASTNQTSMYLCASSAAYNVETQYFGPGTRLLVL.

The chain recombines TRBV9 with TRBJ2-7; 10 nucleotides agree with TRBD1. From germline, CDR1 is SGDLS and CDR2 YYNGEE. V lost 3 bases and J lost 7; bases outside the gene matches: 4. This CDR3 comprises 13 residues. The CDR3 is CASSGGTGEEQYF. The CDR3 bases are TGTGCCAGCAGCGGCGGGACAGGGGAAGAGCAGTACTTC.